This entry lists 12 T cell receptor beta chains sequenced from one sample in a study of T cell repertoires in cytomegalovirus infection. TCRdb independently ran MiXCR on the reads; one entry per CDR3 protein. The sample carries around 81,000 distinct CDR3 sequences, around 37% recorded once. Antigen specificity for these receptors is unknown. Sequenced here: CD8+ T cells from cultured PBMCs, sampled from culture after CMV antigen stimulation. These receptors all come from a human donor in good health (CMV status not recorded). Some clones in this sample may be carry-over from other donors' samples.

V gene TRBV28 combines with J gene TRBJ1-6; no reliable D call. The CDR3 runs to 14 residues. Germline V gene data show CDR1 as MDHEN and CDR2 as SYDVKM. Trimming removed 0 bases from V and 9 bases from J, with 9 bases in between. In DNA, the CDR3 is TGTGCCAGCAGTTTATGGTCCGTCGGTTCACCCCTCCACTTT. Translation gives CASSLWSVGSPLHF.

The chain carries TRBV5-1 and TRBJ2-7, with unresolved D. CDR1 is SGHRS, CDR2 YFSETQ, per germline. This CDR3 is 14 amino acids long. Trimming stripped 1 base from V and 5 bases from J, with 13 bases between. CDR3 residues: CASSLQPSPNEQYF. CDR3 nucleotides: TGCGCCAGCAGCTTGCAGCCCAGTCCCAACGAGCAGTACTTC. The variable domain in full, completed from reference TRBV5-1 and TRBJ2-7, reads KAGVTQTPRYLIKTRGQQVTLSCSPISGHRSVSWYQQTPGQGLQFLFEYFSETQRNKGNFPGRFSGRQFSNSRSEMNVSTLELGDSALYLCASSLQPSPNEQYFGPGTRLTVT.

The rearrangement uses TRBV7-6 and TRBJ2-7; no clear D gene. CDR1 SGHVS and CDR2 FNYEAQ come from the germline V gene. This CDR3 contains 11 residues. Trimming took off 2 bases at V and 6 bases at J, with 5 bases between the two ends. The DNA for the CDR3 is TGTGCCAGCAGCTTATCAGGCGAGCAGTACTTC. Its translation is CASSLSGEQYF.

This clonotype has just a few counts. V and J are TRBV7-9 and TRBJ2-7; D remains unclear. Germline values: CDR1 SEHNR, CDR2 FQNEAQ (reference sequence). The V end was cut by 4 bases, the J end by 5 bases, with 9 bases between. The CDR3 length is 12 residues. In DNA, the CDR3 is TGTGCCAGCAGCTCACGATGGGACGAGCAGTACTTC. This encodes CASSSRWDEQYF.

This clonotype has a handful of counts. This sequence joins TRBV7-2 and TRBJ2-7; TRBD1 or TRBD2 may be the D gene (5 bases each). Trimming shortened V by 2 bases and J by 3 bases, and 11 bases separated the two germline ends. CDR1 is SGHTA, CDR2 FQGNSA, per germline. The length of the CDR3 is 14 residues. The CDR3 region has the DNA TGTGCCAGCAGCTTACCCGGGGCCTACTACGAGCAGTACTTC. This translates into CASSLPGAYYEQYF.

The chain combines TRBV27 with TRBJ1-5; 7 bases fit TRBD1. Trimming cost V 5 bases and J 1 base; bases outside gene matches: 5. CDR3 length: 15 amino acids. Germline lookup yields CDR1 MNHEY and CDR2 SMNVEV (reference sequence). The CDR3: CASSLLTGSNQPQHF. Written as DNA, the CDR3 is TGTGCCAGCAGTCTCCTGACAGGGAGCAATCAGCCCCAGCATTTT.

This clonotype was counted at least ten times. The chain couples TRBV20-1 to TRBJ2-5; 7 nucleotides match TRBD1. Germline assignment: CDR1 DFQATT and CDR2 SNEGSKA (reference sequence). V dropped 6 bases and J dropped 9; count of bases not matched to a gene: 19. The CDR3 is 15 amino acids. CDR3 region: CSAHRQGQWDEAQYF. The CDR3 coding sequence is TGCAGTGCCCACCGTCAGGGACAGTGGGACGAAGCCCAGTACTTC.

The genes are TRBV5-4 and TRBJ2-7; TRBD1 matches 8 bases. Germline CDR1 is SGHNT and CDR2 is YYREEE (reference sequence). The junction had 9 bases not matched to a gene; V was cut back by 3 bases and J by 4 bases. The CDR3 sequence is 15 residues long. CDR3 coding DNA: TGTGCCAGCAGCTCAGCCGGGACAGGACCTTACGAGCAGTACTTC. Its translation: CASSSAGTGPYEQYF.

The chain couples TRBV10-3 to TRBJ1-2; no clear D gene. This CDR3 spans 13 amino acids. The V gene's germline CDR1 is ENHRY and CDR2 SYGVKD. The V gene lost 1 base and the J gene lost 5 bases, with 8 bases spanning the gap. CDR3 bases: TGTGCCATCAGTGAGTTGTTGTCTTATGGCTACACCTTC. Translating gives CAISELLSYGYTF.

The gene calls are TRBV5-6 and TRBJ2-3, with 8 bases lining up with TRBD1. CDR1 and CDR2 from the germline V gene are SGHDT and YYEEEE. The CDR3 extends over 16 amino acids. Trimming cost V 2 bases and J 5 bases; bases outside gene matches: 10. The CDR3 loop reads CASSFAGQGPGDTQYF. The CDR3 coding sequence is TGTGCCAGCAGCTTTGCCGGACAGGGTCCCGGAGATACGCAGTATTTT.

In its sample, this clonotype was seen a few times. In DNA form, the CDR3 reads TGTGCCAGCAGCTTTCCCCGGGAGACCCAGTACTTC. Protein: CASSFPRETQYF. The rearrangement uses TRBV5-4 and TRBJ2-5; D is undetermined. Trimming removed 2 bases at V and 5 bases at J, with 7 bases between. The CDR3 is made up of 12 amino acids. CDR1 SGHNT and CDR2 YYREEE come from the germline V gene (reference sequence).

In its sample, this clonotype was seen a few times. The chain carries TRBV6-1 and TRBJ2-5; 7 bases agree with TRBD1. Trimming removed 0 bases from V and 6 bases from J; junction bases left unmatched: 4. The CDR3 runs 14 residues. Germline-derived CDR1 and CDR2 are MNHNS and SASEGT. CDR3 region: CASSEAGQRQTQYF. In DNA, the CDR3 is TGTGCCAGCAGTGAAGCGGGACAGCGGCAGACCCAGTACTTC.